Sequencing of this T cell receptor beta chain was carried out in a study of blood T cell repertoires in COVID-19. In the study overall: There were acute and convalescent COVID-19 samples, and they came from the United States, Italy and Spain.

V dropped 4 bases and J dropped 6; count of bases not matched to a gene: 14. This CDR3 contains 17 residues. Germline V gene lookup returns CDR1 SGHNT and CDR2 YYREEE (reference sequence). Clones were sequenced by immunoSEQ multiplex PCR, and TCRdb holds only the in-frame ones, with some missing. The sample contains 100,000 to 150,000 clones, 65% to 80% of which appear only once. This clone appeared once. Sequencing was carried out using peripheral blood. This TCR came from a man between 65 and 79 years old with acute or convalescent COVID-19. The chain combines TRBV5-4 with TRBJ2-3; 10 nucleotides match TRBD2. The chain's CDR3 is CASSASGGATMSDTQYF. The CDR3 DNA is TGTGCCAGCAGCGCGAGCGGGGGGGCGACAATGTCCGATACGCAGTATTTT. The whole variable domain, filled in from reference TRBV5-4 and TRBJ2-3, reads ETGVTQSPTHLIKTRGQQVTLRCSSQSGHNTVSWYQQALGQGPQFIFQYYREEENGRGNFPPRFSGLQFPNYSSELNVNALELDDSALYLCASSASGGATMSDTQYFGPGTRLTVL.